This TCR beta chain was retrieved from a study of T-cell memory formation after mild COVID-19. This clonotype was seen at least ten times. What it recognizes is unknown. Findings and caveats of the study: Pre-infection memory held some responding clones, suggesting pre-existing cross-reactive T cells responded.

The TCR alpha and TCR beta cDNA libraries, bearing sample barcodes and UMIs, were generated by 5'RACE using constant-segment primers. MiXCR, applied by TCRdb to the 5' RACE reads, yields one record per CDR3 protein. The sample yields roughly 240,000 distinct CDR3 sequences, approximately 15% seen once. Sequencing was carried out using PBMCs or a T cell subset sorted from them (not recorded which). This sequence was found in an adult woman who had mild COVID-19 (a few samples of this study predate the infection). Cell type and time point are not known.

This chain's CDR3 is CSASTGLRYNEQFF. The CDR3 coding sequence is TGCAGCGCATCGACAGGTTTAAGATACAATGAGCAGTTCTTC. The chain recombines TRBV29-1 with TRBJ2-1; weak D call: TRBD1 (6 bases). The germline CDR1 and CDR2 sequences are SQVTM and ANQGSEA. CDR3 length equals 14 residues. V was pared by 7 bases and J by 4 bases, with 17 bases between.